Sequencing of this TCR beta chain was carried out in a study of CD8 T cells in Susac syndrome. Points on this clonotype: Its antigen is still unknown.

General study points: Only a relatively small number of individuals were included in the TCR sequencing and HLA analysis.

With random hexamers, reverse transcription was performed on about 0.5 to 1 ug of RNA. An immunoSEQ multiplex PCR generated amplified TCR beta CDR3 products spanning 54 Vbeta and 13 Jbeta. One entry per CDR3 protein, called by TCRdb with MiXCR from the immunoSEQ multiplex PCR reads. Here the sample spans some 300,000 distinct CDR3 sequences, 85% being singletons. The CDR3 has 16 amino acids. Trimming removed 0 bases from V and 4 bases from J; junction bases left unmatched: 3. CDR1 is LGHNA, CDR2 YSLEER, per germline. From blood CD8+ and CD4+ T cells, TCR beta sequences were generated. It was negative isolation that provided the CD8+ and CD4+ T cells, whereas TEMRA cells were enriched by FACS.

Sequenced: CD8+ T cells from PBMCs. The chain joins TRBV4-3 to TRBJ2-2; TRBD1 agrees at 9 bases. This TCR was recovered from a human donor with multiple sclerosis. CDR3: CASSQDQDRGTGELFF. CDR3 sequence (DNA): TGCGCCAGCAGCCAAGATCAGGACAGGGGCACCGGGGAGCTGTTTTTT.